These T cell receptor beta chains were read from a single sample in a study of blood T cells in healthy people across ages. TCRdb re-called the 5' RACE reads through MiXCR, storing one row per CDR3 protein. The data hold some 1.6 million distinct CDR3 sequences, with 30% to 35% observed a single time. The sequenced material came from blood. These receptors were obtained from a woman in her twenties or thirties in good health. CDR3s include the opening cysteine and the closing phenylalanine or tryptophan. D genes are given only for firm matches. Clone size appears in some rows only: once, few, many, or a class for an expanded clone.

v_gene: TRBV9
j_gene: TRBJ2-5
abundance: NA
len: 17
d_gene: NA
CDR3nt: TGTGCCAGCAGCGTAGAGACGGGAGCGGGCTCGGGAGAGACCCAGTACTTC
CDR3aa: CASSVETGAGSGETQYF

v_gene: TRBV19
j_gene: TRBJ2-1
abundance: once
len: 12
d_gene: NA
CDR3nt: TGTGCCAGTAGTATCAGGGTGCATGAGCAGTTCTTC
CDR3aa: CASSIRVHEQFF

v_gene: TRBV7-9
j_gene: TRBJ2-1
abundance: NA
len: 16
d_gene: TRBD2
CDR3nt: TGTGCCAGCAGCTTAATAACGGGAGGGCCTTACAATGAGCAGTTCTTC
CDR3aa: CASSLITGGPYNEQFF

v_gene: TRBV11-2
j_gene: TRBJ2-2
abundance: few
len: 12
d_gene: NA
CDR3nt: TGTGCCAGCATTCGCAGTACCGGGGAGCTGTTTTTT
CDR3aa: CASIRSTGELFF

v_gene: TRBV19
j_gene: TRBJ2-7
abundance: NA
len: 14
d_gene: TRBD1
CDR3nt: TGTGCCAGTAGTATACGGACAGGGGTCACCGAGCAGTACTTC
CDR3aa: CASSIRTGVTEQYF

v_gene: TRBV20-1
j_gene: TRBJ2-7
abundance: NA
len: 13
d_gene: NA
CDR3nt: TGCAGTACTAGGAGGGGAGGAGGCTCCGAGCAGTACTTC
CDR3aa: CSTRRGGGSEQYF

v_gene: TRBV30
j_gene: TRBJ1-2
abundance: NA
len: 13
d_gene: NA
CDR3nt: TGTGCCTGGAGTTCCCGGGGGGATGGTGGCTACACCTTC
CDR3aa: CAWSSRGDGGYTF

v_gene: TRBV10-3
j_gene: TRBJ1-1
abundance: few
len: 16
d_gene: TRBD1
CDR3nt: TGTGCCATCAGTGCCGGGACAGGGGGCCAGAACACTGAAGCTTTCTTT
CDR3aa: CAISAGTGGQNTEAFF

v_gene: TRBV13
j_gene: TRBJ2-6
abundance: few
len: 15
d_gene: NA
CDR3nt: TGTGCCAGCAGCTTACAGAACTCTGGGGCCAACGTCCTGACTTTC
CDR3aa: CASSLQNSGANVLTF

v_gene: TRBV27
j_gene: TRBJ2-1
abundance: few
len: 16
d_gene: NA
CDR3nt: TGTGCCAGCAGTCCCGTAGCGGAGAGCTCCTACAATGAGCAGTTCTTC
CDR3aa: CASSPVAESSYNEQFF

v_gene: TRBV15
j_gene: TRBJ2-7
abundance: few
len: 17
d_gene: NA
CDR3nt: TGTGCCACCAGCAGAGAGGAGTCCGGGACTTCATCCTACGAGCAGTACTTC
CDR3aa: CATSREESGTSSYEQYF

v_gene: TRBV12-3/TRBV12-4
j_gene: TRBJ2-7
abundance: many
len: 14
d_gene: NA
CDR3nt: TGTGCCAGCAGCCGACCGAGAGGTTTCTACGAGCAGTACTTC
CDR3aa: CASSRPRGFYEQYF

v_gene: TRBV6-5
j_gene: TRBJ2-1
abundance: many
len: 15
d_gene: TRBD2
CDR3nt: TGTGCCAGCAGCTATGGGCTAGCGGCCTACAATGAGCAGTTCTTC
CDR3aa: CASSYGLAAYNEQFF

v_gene: TRBV29-1
j_gene: TRBJ1-1
abundance: few
len: 13
d_gene: TRBD1
CDR3nt: TGCAGCGCCCGGACAGGGGGTCAAACTGAAGCTTTCTTT
CDR3aa: CSARTGGQTEAFF

v_gene: TRBV20-1
j_gene: TRBJ2-3
abundance: few
len: 14
d_gene: TRBD2
CDR3nt: TGCAGTGCTAGGATGACTAGCGGGAAAGATACGCAGTATTTT
CDR3aa: CSARMTSGKDTQYF

v_gene: TRBV6-1
j_gene: TRBJ1-5
abundance: NA
len: 15
d_gene: NA
CDR3nt: TGTGCCAGCAGTGAAGGACGATCCACCTATCAGCCCCAGCATTTT
CDR3aa: CASSEGRSTYQPQHF

v_gene: TRBV20-1
j_gene: TRBJ2-5
abundance: NA
len: 15
d_gene: NA
CDR3nt: TGCAGTGCTAGAGATAGTGTTAGACCCCAAGAGACCCAGTACTTC
CDR3aa: CSARDSVRPQETQYF

v_gene: TRBV25-1
j_gene: TRBJ1-2
abundance: few
len: 15
d_gene: NA
CDR3nt: TGTGCCAGCAGTGGTTCCGTCCCGGGACGCCAAGGCTACACCTTC
CDR3aa: CASSGSVPGRQGYTF

v_gene: TRBV13
j_gene: TRBJ2-3
abundance: NA
len: 15
d_gene: TRBD2
CDR3nt: TGTGCCAGCAGCTTAGGCCGGGAGGTCACAGATACGCAGTATTTT
CDR3aa: CASSLGREVTDTQYF

v_gene: TRBV7-2
j_gene: TRBJ2-3
abundance: few
len: 14
d_gene: TRBD2
CDR3nt: TGTGCCAGCAGCGAGTCTAGCGGGAAAGATACGCAGTATTTT
CDR3aa: CASSESSGKDTQYF

v_gene: TRBV6-1
j_gene: TRBJ2-7
abundance: few
len: 15
d_gene: NA
CDR3nt: TGTGCCAGCAGTGAATTGGAGGGTTTCTCCTACGAGCAGTACTTC
CDR3aa: CASSELEGFSYEQYF

v_gene: TRBV10-3
j_gene: TRBJ2-7
abundance: few
len: 13
d_gene: NA
CDR3nt: TGTGCCATCACGGGCGGGACCGGAGGCGAGCAGTACTTC
CDR3aa: CAITGGTGGEQYF

v_gene: TRBV4-1
j_gene: TRBJ2-5
abundance: many
len: 13
d_gene: NA
CDR3nt: TGCGCCAGCAGCCCCCTTGATTCGGAGACCCAGTACTTC
CDR3aa: CASSPLDSETQYF

v_gene: TRBV5-1
j_gene: TRBJ2-7
abundance: NA
len: 17
d_gene: TRBD2
CDR3nt: TGCGCCAGCAGCTCCCCACTAGCGGGAGGTATTAGTTACGAGCGGTACTTC
CDR3aa: CASSSPLAGGISYERYF

v_gene: TRBV9
j_gene: TRBJ2-7
abundance: NA
len: 14
d_gene: NA
CDR3nt: TGTGCCAGCAGCGCCGTCCCGGACACCTACGAGCAGTACTTC
CDR3aa: CASSAVPDTYEQYF

v_gene: TRBV7-2
j_gene: TRBJ2-5
abundance: few
len: 15
d_gene: NA
CDR3nt: TGTGCCGGCAGCTTAGTGGCAGGGGCCCGGGAGACCCAGTACTTC
CDR3aa: CAGSLVAGARETQYF

v_gene: TRBV7-3
j_gene: TRBJ2-3
abundance: NA
len: 16
d_gene: NA
CDR3nt: TGTGCCAGCAGCTTAACAGGGCGGGGAAGGACAGATACGCAGTATTTT
CDR3aa: CASSLTGRGRTDTQYF

v_gene: TRBV9
j_gene: TRBJ2-2
abundance: NA
len: 15
d_gene: NA
CDR3nt: TGTGCCAGCAGCGTTAGGGGGACGAACACCGGGGAGCCGTTTTTT
CDR3aa: CASSVRGTNTGEPFF

v_gene: TRBV10-3
j_gene: TRBJ2-1
abundance: few
len: 15
d_gene: NA
CDR3nt: TGTGCCATCACCGATGGGCCTGCGGCTATAGATGAGCAGTTCTTC
CDR3aa: CAITDGPAAIDEQFF

v_gene: TRBV4-1
j_gene: TRBJ1-5
abundance: few
len: 16
d_gene: NA
CDR3nt: TGCGCCAGCAGCCAAGCCCCCAGGGGCTACAATCAGCCCCAGCATTTT
CDR3aa: CASSQAPRGYNQPQHF

v_gene: TRBV7-9
j_gene: TRBJ2-1
abundance: few
len: 14
d_gene: NA
CDR3nt: TGTGCCAGCAGCCCTACGGGCGAGTGCAATGAGCAGTTCTTC
CDR3aa: CASSPTGECNEQFF

v_gene: TRBV20-1
j_gene: TRBJ2-1
abundance: NA
len: 15
d_gene: NA
CDR3nt: TGCAGTGCTAATCTGGCCCGTCAAATCCGGGATGAGCAGTTCTTC
CDR3aa: CSANLARQIRDEQFF

v_gene: TRBV16
j_gene: TRBJ2-7
abundance: NA
len: 15
d_gene: TRBD1
CDR3nt: TGTGCCAGCAGCCAACTGGGACAGGGTTCCTACGAGCAGTACTTC
CDR3aa: CASSQLGQGSYEQYF

v_gene: TRBV9
j_gene: TRBJ2-3
abundance: NA
len: 16
d_gene: TRBD2
CDR3nt: TGTGCCAGCAGCGTGTTGGCTAGCGGGAGTAAAGATACGCAGTATTTT
CDR3aa: CASSVLASGSKDTQYF

v_gene: TRBV12-3/TRBV12-4
j_gene: TRBJ1-1
abundance: few
len: 15
d_gene: TRBD1
CDR3nt: TGTGCCAGCAAGTCGGCTACAGGGGGCTTTAGTGAAGCTTTCTTT
CDR3aa: CASKSATGGFSEAFF

v_gene: TRBV27
j_gene: TRBJ2-7
abundance: few
len: 16
d_gene: TRBD2
CDR3nt: TGTGCCAGCAGTCTCATGACTAGCGGGGGACCCTACGAGCAGTACTTC
CDR3aa: CASSLMTSGGPYEQYF

v_gene: TRBV29-1
j_gene: TRBJ1-2
abundance: NA
len: 12
d_gene: NA
CDR3nt: TGCAGCGCAGCCTCTGACTACTATGGCTACACCTTC
CDR3aa: CSAASDYYGYTF

v_gene: TRBV4-1
j_gene: TRBJ1-5
abundance: NA
len: 11
d_gene: NA
CDR3nt: TGCGCCAGCAGGGGTCTTCCGCCCCAGCATTTT
CDR3aa: CASRGLPPQHF

v_gene: TRBV3-1
j_gene: TRBJ2-4
abundance: few
len: 14
d_gene: TRBD2
CDR3nt: TGTGCCAGCAGCCAAGAGGGACTATACAATGAGCAGTACTTC
CDR3aa: CASSQEGLYNEQYF

v_gene: TRBV20-1
j_gene: TRBJ1-4
abundance: NA
len: 17
d_gene: NA
CDR3nt: TGCAGTGCTCCCCATACACAGGGCATTACCCTATATGAAAAACTGTTTTTT
CDR3aa: CSAPHTQGITLYEKLFF

v_gene: TRBV20-1
j_gene: TRBJ2-7
abundance: few
len: 18
d_gene: TRBD2
CDR3nt: TGCAGTGCTAGAGATCCCTCCAGTACTAGCGCGATCTACAATGAGCAGTACTTC
CDR3aa: CSARDPSSTSAIYNEQYF

v_gene: TRBV6-4
j_gene: TRBJ2-7
abundance: NA
len: 15
d_gene: NA
CDR3nt: TGTGCCAGCAGTGAAGGTGTAGGGTCAACCTACGAGCAGTACTTC
CDR3aa: CASSEGVGSTYEQYF

v_gene: TRBV20-1
j_gene: TRBJ2-1
abundance: many
len: 13
d_gene: NA
CDR3nt: TGCAGTGCTAGAGATAGGAGGAACAATGAGCAGTTCTTC
CDR3aa: CSARDRRNNEQFF

v_gene: TRBV5-1
j_gene: TRBJ1-1
abundance: once
len: 13
d_gene: NA
CDR3nt: TGCGCCAGCAAAGATGGATGGGACACTGAAGCTTTCTTT
CDR3aa: CASKDGWDTEAFF

v_gene: TRBV6-2/TRBV6-3
j_gene: TRBJ2-1
abundance: few
len: 15
d_gene: NA
CDR3nt: TGTGCCAGCAGTTACAAAGGGGTCCCTTACAATGAGCAGTTCTTC
CDR3aa: CASSYKGVPYNEQFF

v_gene: TRBV5-1
j_gene: TRBJ2-5
abundance: NA
len: 17
d_gene: NA
CDR3nt: TGCGCCAGCGTCCGTTCGACCCCGACTAACAGGGAAGAGACCCAGTACTTC
CDR3aa: CASVRSTPTNREETQYF

v_gene: TRBV7-9
j_gene: TRBJ2-1
abundance: NA
len: 16
d_gene: TRBD2
CDR3nt: TGTGCCAGCATCCTAGCGGGCCGCAGCTCCTACAATGAGCAGTTCTTC
CDR3aa: CASILAGRSSYNEQFF

v_gene: TRBV18
j_gene: TRBJ1-1
abundance: NA
len: 17
d_gene: TRBD1
CDR3nt: TGTGCCAGCTCACCACCGGGGAGGGGGCATGAGAACACTGAAGCTTTCTTT
CDR3aa: CASSPPGRGHENTEAFF

v_gene: TRBV20-1
j_gene: TRBJ1-6
abundance: NA
len: 17
d_gene: TRBD1
CDR3nt: TGCAGTGCTACCCCAGGGACAGCGAGCTCCTATAATTCACCCCTCCACTTT
CDR3aa: CSATPGTASSYNSPLHF

v_gene: TRBV7-2
j_gene: TRBJ2-3
abundance: NA
len: 14
d_gene: TRBD1
CDR3nt: TGTGCCAGCAGCTTGGGTAGGGGGCGAGATACGCAGTATTTT
CDR3aa: CASSLGRGRDTQYF

v_gene: TRBV7-2
j_gene: TRBJ2-7
abundance: NA
len: 14
d_gene: NA
CDR3nt: TGTGCCAGCAGCTTAGGAGCTATCTCCTACGAGCAGTACTTC
CDR3aa: CASSLGAISYEQYF

v_gene: TRBV28
j_gene: TRBJ1-4
abundance: NA
len: 12
d_gene: NA
CDR3nt: TGTGCCAGCCGGGTATCTAATGAAAAACTGTTTTTT
CDR3aa: CASRVSNEKLFF

v_gene: TRBV9
j_gene: TRBJ2-1
abundance: few
len: 13
d_gene: NA
CDR3nt: TGTGCCAGCAGCGTAGCCGCTGCCAATGAGCAGTTCTTC
CDR3aa: CASSVAAANEQFF

v_gene: TRBV20-1
j_gene: TRBJ2-1
abundance: NA
len: 13
d_gene: TRBD1
CDR3nt: TGCAGTGCTAGAACAGGGGCGCTGAATGAGCAGTTCTTC
CDR3aa: CSARTGALNEQFF

v_gene: TRBV29-1
j_gene: TRBJ2-1
abundance: NA
len: 11
d_gene: NA
CDR3nt: TGCAGCGCCCGACACTACAATGAGCAGTTCTTC
CDR3aa: CSARHYNEQFF

v_gene: TRBV12-3/TRBV12-4
j_gene: TRBJ1-2
abundance: NA
len: 15
d_gene: NA
CDR3nt: TGTGCCAGCAGCAATACGTTGATCCAAGCGGGTGGCTACACCTTC
CDR3aa: CASSNTLIQAGGYTF

v_gene: TRBV5-1
j_gene: TRBJ2-7
abundance: NA
len: 13
d_gene: NA
CDR3nt: TGCGCCAGCAGCTTGCCAGGGGCCATAGAGCAGTACTTC
CDR3aa: CASSLPGAIEQYF

v_gene: TRBV2
j_gene: TRBJ1-1
abundance: NA
len: 13
d_gene: NA
CDR3nt: TGTGCCAGCAGCGGAGGGGTGCGAACTGAAGCTTTCTTT
CDR3aa: CASSGGVRTEAFF

v_gene: TRBV27
j_gene: TRBJ2-1
abundance: few
len: 15
d_gene: TRBD1
CDR3nt: TGTGCCAGCAGTTTATGGGGGACAGGGTCCAATGAGCAGTTCTTC
CDR3aa: CASSLWGTGSNEQFF